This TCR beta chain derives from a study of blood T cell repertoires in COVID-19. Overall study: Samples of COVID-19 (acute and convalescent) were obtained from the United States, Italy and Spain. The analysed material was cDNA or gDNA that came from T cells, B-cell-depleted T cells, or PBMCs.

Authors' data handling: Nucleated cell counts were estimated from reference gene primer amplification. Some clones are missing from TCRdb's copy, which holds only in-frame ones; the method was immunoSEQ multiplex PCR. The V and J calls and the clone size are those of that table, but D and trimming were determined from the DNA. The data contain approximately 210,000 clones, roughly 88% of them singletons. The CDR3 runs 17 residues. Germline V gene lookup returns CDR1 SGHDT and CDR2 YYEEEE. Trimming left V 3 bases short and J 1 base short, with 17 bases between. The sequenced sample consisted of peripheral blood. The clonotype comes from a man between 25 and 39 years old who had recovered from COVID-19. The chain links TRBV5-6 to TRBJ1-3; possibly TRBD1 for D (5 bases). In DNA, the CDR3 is TGTGCCAGCAGCTCTTACAGGTACGACCGGTCTGGAAACACCATATATTTT. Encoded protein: CASSSYRYDRSGNTIYF. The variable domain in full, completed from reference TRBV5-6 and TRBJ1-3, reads DAGVTQSPTHLIKTRGQQVTLRCSPKSGHDTVSWYQQALGQGPQFIFQYYEEEERQRGNFPDRFSGHQFPNYSSELNVNALLLGDSALYLCASSSYRYDRSGNTIYFGEGSWLTVV.